This is a list of T cell receptor beta chains from one sample in a study of cytomegalovirus exposure and HLA in healthy donors. Some clones are missing from TCRdb's copy, which holds only in-frame ones; the method was immunoSEQ multiplex PCR. The repertoire holds about 55,000 clones, with 65% to 80% as singletons. The sequenced sample consisted of PBMCs. These receptors all stem from a man aged 35 to 55 in good health and CMV-seropositive. CDR3s include the opening cysteine and the closing phenylalanine or tryptophan. The D gene is left open where the match is weak. Not every row has a clone size; where given, it reads once, few, many or a size class.

.	once	TRBV5-1	TRBJ1-2	CASRMANSNLYGYTF	TGCGCCAGCAGGATGGCGAACAGCAACCTTTATGGCTACACCTTC
TRBD2	.	TRBV7-9	TRBJ2-1	CASSLLAGGLYNEQFF	TGTGCCAGCAGCTTATTAGCGGGGGGGCTGTACAATGAGCAGTTCTTC
.	.	TRBV5-1	TRBJ1-5	CASSLVPNSNQPQHF	TGCGCCAGCAGCTTGGTCCCAAATAGCAATCAGCCCCAGCATTTT
TRBD1	.	TRBV7-2	TRBJ2-5	CASSFGQGKETQYF	TGTGCCAGCAGCTTTGGACAGGGCAAAGAGACCCAGTACTTC
TRBD1	.	TRBV19	TRBJ2-7	CASSSIGTGGNRREQYF	TGTGCCAGTAGCTCTATAGGGACAGGGGGTAATAGGCGCGAGCAGTACTTC
TRBD1	.	TRBV27	TRBJ2-1	CASRPTGGVPHNEQFF	TGTGCCAGCAGGCCCACAGGGGGCGTCCCCCACAATGAGCAGTTCTTC
TRBD2	once	TRBV29-1	TRBJ2-3	CSVNPGLAGYTDTQYF	TGCAGCGTTAACCCGGGACTAGCGGGTTACACAGATACGCAGTATTTT
TRBD1	.	TRBV18	TRBJ1-2	CASSPGNYGTGSGYTF	TGTGCCAGCTCACCGGGTAACTACGGGACAGGGAGTGGCTACACCTTC
TRBD1	.	TRBV29-1	TRBJ1-5	CSVAGTGGFGQPQHF	TGCAGCGTAGCCGGGACAGGGGGTTTCGGGCAGCCCCAGCATTTT
.	.	TRBV18	TRBJ2-3	CASSTGDTQYF	TGTGCCAGCTCGACGGGGGATACGCAGTATTTT
.	.	TRBV7-2	TRBJ2-1	CASSPLGGEQFF	TGTGCCAGCAGCCCACTAGGTGGGGAGCAGTTCTTC
TRBD1	.	TRBV5-1	TRBJ2-1	CASSSTDRGDEQFF	TGCGCCAGCAGCTCAACCGACAGGGGCGATGAGCAGTTCTTC
.	.	TRBV6-5	TRBJ1-5	CASSRESRGRPQHF	TGTGCCAGCAGTCGGGAGTCCCGGGGTCGGCCCCAGCATTTT
.	.	TRBV7-3	TRBJ2-2	CASSPMGQPNTGELFF	TGTGCCAGCAGCCCCATGGGCCAACCGAACACCGGGGAGCTGTTTTTT
.	.	TRBV27	TRBJ2-2	CASSHQGAGELFF	TGTGCCAGCAGTCACCAGGGTGCCGGGGAGCTGTTTTTT
.	.	TRBV28	TRBJ2-7	CASRGGGVGEQYF	TGTGCCAGCAGGGGAGGGGGGGTCGGCGAGCAGTACTTC
.	.	TRBV5-1	TRBJ2-5	CASWGGRYQETQYF	TGCGCCAGCTGGGGGGGCCGGTACCAAGAGACCCAGTACTTC
.	.	TRBV6-5	TRBJ1-2	CASTTQNRDGYTF	TGTGCCAGCACCACGCAGAACAGGGATGGCTACACCTTC
TRBD1	few	TRBV27	TRBJ1-2	CASSLSGTGGGYTF	TGTGCCAGCAGTTTATCGGGGACAGGAGGCGGCTACACCTTC
.	.	TRBV2	TRBJ1-1	CASSLSTEAFF	TGTGCCAGCAGTTTGAGCACTGAAGCTTTCTTT
TRBD1	.	TRBV5-1	TRBJ1-1	CASSWGQGAEAFF	TGCGCCAGCAGCTGGGGACAGGGCGCTGAAGCTTTCTTT
.	.	TRBV15	TRBJ1-1	CATSRGQANLEAFF	TGTGCCACCAGCAGAGGACAGGCGAACCTTGAAGCTTTCTTT
TRBD2	.	TRBV5-1	TRBJ2-3	CASSLEGGGDTDTQYF	TGCGCCAGCAGCTTGGAGGGCGGGGGGGACACAGATACGCAGTATTTT
TRBD1	.	TRBV5-5	TRBJ2-7	CASSLRQGRNEQYF	TGTGCCAGCAGCTTGAGACAGGGGAGGAACGAGCAGTACTTC
TRBD1	.	TRBV6-5	TRBJ1-2	CASRPFGQAIYGYTF	TGTGCCAGCAGACCTTTCGGACAGGCAATCTATGGCTACACCTTC
TRBD1	.	TRBV30	TRBJ1-2	CAWSLRGPNTF	TGTGCCTGGTCCCTCAGGGGGCCTAACACCTTC
TRBD2	.	TRBV11-1	TRBJ2-5	CASSLSSGGADETQYF	TGTGCCAGCAGCTTGAGTAGCGGGGGGGCCGATGAGACCCAGTACTTC
.	.	TRBV27	TRBJ2-1	CASSLGPGGNEQFF	TGTGCCAGCAGTTTGGGGCCCGGGGGCAATGAGCAGTTCTTC
TRBD1	.	TRBV5-1	TRBJ2-1	CASSLFPPGQGNNEQFF	TGCGCCAGCAGCTTGTTTCCACCGGGACAGGGGAACAATGAGCAGTTCTTC
.	.	TRBV6-5	TRBJ2-7	CASSYTWTGTYEQYF	TGTGCCAGCAGTTACACCTGGACTGGGACCTACGAGCAGTACTTC
TRBD1	many	TRBV7-3	TRBJ1-4	CASSSGTVEKLFF	TGTGCCAGCAGCTCCGGGACAGTTGAAAAACTGTTTTTT
TRBD1	.	TRBV30	TRBJ1-1	CAWTTGGGAFF	TGTGCCTGGACGACAGGGGGGGGAGCTTTCTTT
TRBD1	.	TRBV2	TRBJ1-1	CATVGQGLNTEAFF	TGTGCCACCGTGGGACAGGGCCTCAACACTGAAGCTTTCTTT
TRBD2	.	TRBV10-3	TRBJ2-7	CAISERGESYEQYF	TGTGCCATCAGTGAGCGGGGGGAAAGCTACGAGCAGTACTTC
.	.	TRBV9	TRBJ1-2	CASTSWGDYGYTF	TGTGCCAGCACCTCATGGGGGGACTATGGCTACACCTTC
.	.	TRBV5-4	TRBJ2-7	CASSFGAGTYEQYF	TGTGCCAGCAGCTTCGGCGCGGGCACCTACGAGCAGTACTTC
TRBD2	.	TRBV4-2	TRBJ2-1	CASSPTSGDEQFF	TGTGCCAGCAGCCCGACTAGCGGGGATGAGCAGTTCTTC